This entry concerns a single T cell receptor (beta chain). The antigen remains undetermined. The data were taken from a study of OX40 agonist ivuxolimab in advanced cancers. Study details: Hepatocellular carcinoma, melanoma, renal cell or head and neck cancer was diagnosed in the dose-escalation patients. Cohort: 65% to 90% men, mean age around 55, aged roughly 23 to 90. Overall study results and limits: Low clonal expansion, among the lowest seen, marked partial responders at 0.1-3.0 mg/kg. At 0.1 to 3.0 mg/kg and by week 6, CD4+ and CD8+ T cells in the blood had expanded clonally.

Method: immunoSEQ multiplex PCR; TCRdb's copy keeps in-frame clones and lacks some. Of some 78,000 clones listed, roughly 86% are singletons. The V end was cut by 2 bases, the J end by 0 bases, with 8 bases between. This CDR3 is 15 amino acids long. Germline V gene lookup returns CDR1 SEHNR and CDR2 FQNEAQ (reference sequence). Sample: CD4+ or CD8+ T cells sorted from blood, taken in a trial of the OX40 agonist ivuxolimab. The TCR sequence derives from an adult with an advanced solid tumor such as melanoma, head and neck, liver or kidney cancer. The chain is built from TRBV7-9 and TRBJ1-3, with D hard to call. The CDR3 coding sequence is TGTGCCAGCAGCTTACACCCCAACTCTGGAAACACCATATATTTT. Protein: CASSLHPNSGNTIYF.